What follows are 28 T cell receptor beta chains derived from one specimen sequenced in a study of patients and donors after allogeneic stem cell transplantation. TCRdb independently ran MiXCR on the RT-PCR reads; one entry per CDR3 protein. The data contain approximately 200,000 distinct CDR3 sequences, less than 50% of them seen just once; the ten biggest clones take up more than 9%. The sequencing input was blood, either unsorted or a sorted T cell fraction (not recorded which). These receptors came from a human donor who was either an allogeneic HSCT recipient or a stem cell or donor lymphocyte infusion donor (not recorded which). It is not recorded whose cells these are; they may come from a transplant donor.

The table lists this clonotype with a count of one. CDR3 nucleotide sequence: TGCGCCAGCAGCTTTCGGGGAGGACCCTACCTGGGCACTGAAGCTTTCTTT. It encodes CASSFRGGPYLGTEAFF. The chain is built from TRBV5-1 and TRBJ1-1; D is undetermined. CDR1 SGHRS and CDR2 YFSETQ come from the germline V gene. V was shortened by 2 bases and J by 4 bases, with 21 bases between the two germline ends. The length of the CDR3 is 17 residues. The full variable domain, in which reference TRBV5-1 and TRBJ1-1 provide the parts outside the CDR3, is KAGVTQTPRYLIKTRGQQVTLSCSPISGHRSVSWYQQTPGQGLQFLFEYFSETQRNKGNFPGRFSGRQFSNSRSEMNVSTLELGDSALYLCASSFRGGPYLGTEAFFGQGTRLTVV.

This clonotype was picked up a small number of times. This chain links TRBV20-1 with TRBJ1-2; TRBD1 matches 7 bases. J lost 7 bases, V lost 5 bases, and 10 bases had no gene match. The CDR3 loop spans 13 amino acids. Germline-derived CDR1 and CDR2 are DFQATT and SNEGSKA (reference sequence). CDR3: CSAVRGREFGYTF. The CDR3 region has the DNA TGCAGTGCTGTGAGGGGGCGAGAATTTGGCTACACCTTC.

This clonotype occurred a few times. CDR3 sequence: CASSPRSNYGYTF. CDR3 nucleotide sequence: TGTGCCAGCAGTCCCCGGAGTAACTATGGCTACACCTTC. The chain combines TRBV12-3 or TRBV12-4 with TRBJ1-2; unclear D gene. The CDR3 is made up of 13 amino acids. The V end lost 5 bases, the J end lost 1 base, and 8 bases lay between the germline ends.

In DNA form, the CDR3 reads TGCGCCAGCAGCTTAACGGGTGGGCCTAATTCACCCCTCCACTTT. Amino acids: CASSLTGGPNSPLHF. The V call is TRBV5-1, the J call TRBJ1-6; D unresolved. CDR1 and CDR2 (germline): SGHRS, YFSETQ. The CDR3 consists of 15 residues. Trimming removed 2 bases at V and 6 bases at J, with 12 bases between.

CDR3 protein: CASSTTVWDSNEQFF. The DNA of the CDR3 is TGCGCCAGCAGCACAACGGTGTGGGATTCGAATGAGCAGTTCTTC. The chain combines TRBV4-3 with TRBJ2-1; D call uncertain. V lost 5 bases and J lost 7, with 18 bases in between. There are 15 residues in the CDR3. The germline V gene has CDR1 LGHNA and CDR2 YSLEER.

The chain has TRBV7-9 and TRBJ1-4; D unclear. Trimming removed 5 bases at V and 3 bases at J, with 16 bases between. The CDR3 consists of 16 residues. The germline gives CDR1 SEHNR, CDR2 FQNEAQ (reference sequence). The CDR3 sequence: CASSTTVASPNEKLFF. The CDR3 DNA reads as TGTGCCAGCAGCACCACAGTCGCTTCACCTAATGAAAAACTGTTTTTT.

This chain uses TRBV12-3 or TRBV12-4 with TRBJ2-4; D unresolved. The V and J ends lost 6 bases and 9 bases respectively, with 9 bases between them. CDR3 length equals 11 residues. The CDR3 DNA reads TGTGCCAGCAGCCCCGGTCCCATTCAGTACTTC. This gives the protein CASSPGPIQYF.

This clonotype appeared a few times. V gene TRBV5-1 combines with J gene TRBJ1-2; the D is unclear. CDR3 length: 15 residues. The ends were cut back, 0 bases at V and 4 bases at J, with 13 bases in the middle. The germline gives CDR1 SGHRS, CDR2 YFSETQ. CDR3 residues: CASSLGPNEPYGYTF. In DNA form, the CDR3 reads TGCGCCAGCAGCTTGGGGCCGAACGAACCCTATGGCTACACCTTC. The full variable domain, its missing parts supplied by reference TRBV5-1 and TRBJ1-2, is KAGVTQTPRYLIKTRGQQVTLSCSPISGHRSVSWYQQTPGQGLQFLFEYFSETQRNKGNFPGRFSGRQFSNSRSEMNVSTLELGDSALYLCASSLGPNEPYGYTFGSGTRLTVV.

The rearrangement joins TRBV29-1 to TRBJ1-1; D gene ambiguous. The CDR3 loop spans 11 amino acids. Germline V gene sequence: CDR1 SQVTM, CDR2 ANQGSEA. Trimming removed 4 bases at V and 4 bases at J, with 7 bases between. The CDR3 nucleotides read TGCAGCGTTGCCCGTAGCACTGAAGCTTTCTTT. Protein: CSVARSTEAFF.

The rearrangement joins TRBV4-1 to TRBJ2-5; D call uncertain. The V and J ends lost 2 bases and 0 bases respectively, with 10 bases between them. CDR3 length equals 15 residues. The germline V gene has CDR1 MGHRA and CDR2 YSYEKL. This chain's CDR3 is CASSQTSTYQETQYF. The CDR3 DNA follows: TGCGCCAGCAGCCAAACTTCAACTTACCAAGAGACCCAGTACTTC.

V and J are TRBV5-1 and TRBJ1-6; D is undetermined. CDR1 and CDR2 from the germline V gene are SGHRS and YFSETQ. The CDR3 runs to 14 residues. The V end lost 0 bases, the J end lost 12 bases, and 13 bases lay between the germline ends. Here the CDR3 reads CASSLGQDSGPLHF. The DNA for the CDR3 is TGCGCCAGCAGCTTGGGGCAGGACTCGGGACCCCTCCACTTT.

The chain uses TRBV5-1 and TRBJ2-5, with TRBD2 identical over 8 bases. Germline CDR1 reads SGHRS; CDR2 reads YFSETQ. This CDR3 region has 16 residues. The ends lost 2 bases at V and 6 bases at J; junction bases unmatched: 12. The chain's CDR3 is CASSFEGAGGQQTQYF. The CDR3 DNA follows: TGCGCCAGCAGCTTTGAAGGGGCGGGGGGTCAGCAGACCCAGTACTTC.

This clonotype was observed a few times. This sequence joins TRBV12-3 or TRBV12-4 and TRBJ1-1; D remains unclear. The CDR3 length is 13 residues. The V gene lost 6 bases and the J gene lost 1 base, with 9 bases spanning the gap. The CDR3 protein is CASRETRNTEAFF. DNA for the CDR3: TGTGCCAGCAGGGAGACTAGGAACACTGAAGCTTTCTTT.

This chain uses TRBV10-3 with TRBJ2-6; weak D call: TRBD1 (6 bases). This CDR3 has 17 amino acids. Germline loops: CDR1 ENHRY, CDR2 SYGVKD. Trimming removed 3 bases at V and 0 bases at J, with 12 bases between. The CDR3 sequence: CAISEQGQSSGANVLTF. Here the CDR3 DNA reads TGTGCCATCAGTGAACAAGGACAGAGCTCTGGGGCCAACGTCCTGACTTTC.

The rearrangement links TRBV15 to TRBJ1-1; possibly TRBD1 for D (5 bases). The germline CDR1 and CDR2 sequences are LNHNV and YYDKDF (reference sequence). Deletions cut 4 bases from V and 1 base from J, with 13 bases between. The CDR3 is 15 amino acids. The CDR3 DNA reads TGTGCCACCAGCACTCACACAGGCTCGAACACTGAAGCTTTCTTT. This encodes CATSTHTGSNTEAFF.

The chain uses TRBV12-3 or TRBV12-4 and TRBJ1-5, with TRBD1 as a possible D gene (6 bases). The length of the CDR3 is 14 residues. Trimming shortened V by 3 bases and J by 4 bases, and 10 bases separated the two germline ends. The CDR3 nucleotides read TGTGCCAGCAGTTTCCTGGACAGTAATCAGCCCCAGCATTTT. It is translated as CASSFLDSNQPQHF.

V and J are TRBV24-1 and TRBJ1-2; 8 nucleotides agree with TRBD1. The V gene's germline CDR1 is KGHDR and CDR2 SFDVKD. Unmatched junction bases numbered 2, after V lost 3 bases and J lost 3 bases. This CDR3 comprises 14 residues. For the CDR3, the DNA is TGTGCCACCAGTGATCCGGACAGGGACTATGGCTACACCTTC. Translation gives CATSDPDRDYGYTF.

This clonotype was counted only a few times. This chain links TRBV7-2 with TRBJ1-4, with a possible D match to TRBD1 (6 bases). The CDR3 runs 17 residues. CDR1 is SGHTA and CDR2 is FQGNSA in the germline V gene. V shed 3 bases and J shed 5 bases, with 19 bases lying between them. The CDR3 nucleotides read TGTGCCAGCAGCTTCCCTCCGTGGACAGCCCCAAATGAAAAACTGTTTTTT. Translated: CASSFPPWTAPNEKLFF.

This clonotype turned up a few times. The J gene is TRBJ1-1, the V gene TRBV27, with D unresolved. The CDR3 has 15 residues. Looked up from germline, CDR1 is MNHEY and CDR2 is SMNVEV (reference sequence). Trimming left V 2 bases short and J 6 bases short, with 16 bases between. CDR3 protein: CASSLTPMLEAEAFF. Written as DNA, the CDR3 is TGTGCCAGCAGTTTAACCCCAATGCTGGAGGCTGAAGCTTTCTTT.

This clonotype has a handful of counts. The chain employs TRBV27 and TRBJ1-6; no reliable D call. V dropped 2 bases and J dropped 13 bases, with 9 bases sitting between them. Per germline, CDR1 MNHEY and CDR2 SMNVEV (reference sequence). The CDR3 is 12 residues long. The DNA of the CDR3 is TGTGCCAGCAGTTTACCCCGGGCTCCCCTCCACTTT. It is translated as CASSLPRAPLHF.

The chain carries TRBV6-5 and TRBJ1-1, with TRBD1 as a possible D gene (5 bases). Trimming removed 2 bases at V and 1 base at J, with 8 bases between. This CDR3 is built from 14 residues. The germline CDR1 and CDR2 sequences are MNHEY and SVGAGI. In nucleotides, the CDR3 is TGTGCCAGCAGTTACGGGCAGGGGAACACTGAAGCTTTCTTT. Amino acid sequence: CASSYGQGNTEAFF.

This clonotype occurred a few times. This rearrangement joins TRBV12-3 or TRBV12-4 to TRBJ1-4; TRBD1 might be the D (6 bases). This CDR3 contains 15 residues. V gave up 1 base and J gave up 6 bases, with 12 bases separating them. In DNA form, the CDR3 reads TGTGCCAGCAGTTTAGTTCCAGGGGTGGATGAAAAACTGTTTTTT. Its translation: CASSLVPGVDEKLFF.

Only a few counts were recorded for this clonotype. V and J are TRBV7-9 and TRBJ2-3, with a tentative D call TRBD2 (7 bases). Germline lookup yields CDR1 SEHNR and CDR2 FQNEAQ (reference sequence). There are 15 residues in the CDR3. V was cut by 5 bases and J by 6 bases, with 18 bases left in between. CDR3 in DNA: TGTGCCAGCAGCGACGGGGGGCAGCCCCGGGATACGCAGTATTTT. As protein: CASSDGGQPRDTQYF.

This clonotype was observed a few times. This chain joins TRBV27 and TRBJ1-1; no firm D call. The V end was cut by 6 bases, the J end by 6 bases, with 14 bases between. This CDR3 contains 13 residues. Germline assignment: CDR1 MNHEY and CDR2 SMNVEV (reference sequence). Here the CDR3 reads CASSPGDHPEAFF. The CDR3 DNA follows: TGTGCCAGCAGCCCCGGGGATCACCCTGAAGCTTTCTTT.

Concerning this clonotype itself: The conserved closing phenylalanine or tryptophan is absent in this CDR3, likely reflecting a read error. V is TRBV7-8 and J is TRBJ1-5; D uncertain. Trimming took off 5 bases at V and 7 bases at J, with 18 bases between the two ends. The CDR3 loop spans 15 amino acids. Germline CDR1 SGHVS, CDR2 FQNEAQ. The CDR3 loop is CASSAMGDRAQPQHL. CDR3 nucleotides: TGTGCCAGCAGCGCCATGGGTGACCGGGCACAGCCCCAGCATTTG.

This rearrangement joins TRBV12-3 or TRBV12-4 to TRBJ2-7; 11 bases map to TRBD2. CDR3 length: 13 residues. Trimming took 10 bases from V and 3 from J; bases not matched to a gene: 5. CDR3 coding DNA: TGTGCCATCGGGACTAGCGGAATCTACGAGCAGTACTTC. Its protein product is CAIGTSGIYEQYF.

In this sample, this clonotype turned up once. The genes are TRBV10-3 and TRBJ2-5; tentatively, D is TRBD1 (6 bases). Germline CDR1 reads ENHRY; CDR2 reads SYGVKD. This CDR3 comprises 13 residues. Trimming removed 2 bases at V and 2 bases at J, with 6 bases between. The CDR3 spells CAISEGQQETQYF. For the CDR3, the DNA is TGTGCCATCAGTGAGGGACAGCAAGAGACCCAGTACTTC.

This clonotype was counted a few times. The V gene is TRBV5-1, the J gene TRBJ1-5, with TRBD1 as a possible D gene (5 bases). Germline loops: CDR1 SGHRS, CDR2 YFSETQ. V gave up 5 bases and J gave up 4 bases, with 10 bases separating them. This CDR3 contains 13 residues. The DNA for the CDR3 is TGCGCCAGCAGGACAGACTGGAATCAGCCCCAGCATTTT. Its protein is CASRTDWNQPQHF.